The T cell receptor (beta chain) under discussion was sequenced for a study of T cells in Graves' hyperthyroidism and ophthalmopathy. Findings of the study overall: Stable hyperthyroidism was separated from ophthalmopathy by a model based on 13 V-J features. Blood also held most thyroid clonotypes expanded beyond 0.001.

Newly diagnosed hyperthyroidism, duration under 2 months, in patients aged 18 to 65. Patients were excluded for uncontrolled infection, other autoimmune disease, pregnancy or lactation. The investigators amplified TCR beta CDR3 regions from RNA transcripts. HTBI primers were employed in a first-round RT-PCR of the TCR CDR3. MiXCR was run by TCRdb on the multiplex PCR reads, yielding one entry per CDR3 protein. The data hold 27,000 or so distinct CDR3 sequences, with approximately 46% observed a single time. Germline loops: CDR1 SGHTA, CDR2 FQGNSA. This CDR3 comprises 12 residues. V was trimmed by 5 bases and J by 8 bases, leaving 13 bases between them. About this clonotype: The target antigen is unknown.

V usage is TRBV7-2 and J usage is TRBJ2-7; tentative D call: TRBD1 (6 bases). This clonotype was obtained from a woman in her twenties or thirties with Graves' hyperthyroidism. What was sequenced was blood. The CDR3 coding sequence is TGTGCCAGCAGCCGACCCGGACAGCAGCAGTACTTC. Translation gives CASSRPGQQQYF.